The clone carrying this T cell receptor beta chain came up a few times. The antigen remains undetermined. This entry is derived from a study of OX40 agonist ivuxolimab in advanced cancers. Study background: Patients received the agonistic anti-OX40 (CD134) antibody ivuxolimab. Under the entry rules, prior anti-PD-1, anti-PD-L1 or anti-CTLA-4 therapy was allowed, and 40% had some. Findings and limits, study-wide: With doses of 0.1 to 3.0 mg/kg, CD4+ and CD8+ blood T cells had undergone clonal expansion by week 6.

Only in-frame clones appear in the TCRdb table, and some are missing; sequencing was by immunoSEQ multiplex PCR. Of tens of thousands of clones listed, approximately 81% are singletons. Germline CDR1 reads MNHEY; CDR2 reads SVGAGI. V gave up 4 bases and J gave up 6 bases; unmatched junction bases: 2. This CDR3 has 13 amino acids. Sample: CD4+ or CD8+ T cells sorted from blood, taken in a trial of the OX40 agonist ivuxolimab. This chain links TRBV6-5 with TRBJ2-1; 8 bases agree with TRBD2. The source is an adult with an advanced solid tumor such as melanoma, head and neck, liver or kidney cancer. CDR3 nucleotide sequence: TGTGCCAGCAGTTTAGCGGGGCCCAATGAGCAGTTCTTC. Translation gives CASSLAGPNEQFF.